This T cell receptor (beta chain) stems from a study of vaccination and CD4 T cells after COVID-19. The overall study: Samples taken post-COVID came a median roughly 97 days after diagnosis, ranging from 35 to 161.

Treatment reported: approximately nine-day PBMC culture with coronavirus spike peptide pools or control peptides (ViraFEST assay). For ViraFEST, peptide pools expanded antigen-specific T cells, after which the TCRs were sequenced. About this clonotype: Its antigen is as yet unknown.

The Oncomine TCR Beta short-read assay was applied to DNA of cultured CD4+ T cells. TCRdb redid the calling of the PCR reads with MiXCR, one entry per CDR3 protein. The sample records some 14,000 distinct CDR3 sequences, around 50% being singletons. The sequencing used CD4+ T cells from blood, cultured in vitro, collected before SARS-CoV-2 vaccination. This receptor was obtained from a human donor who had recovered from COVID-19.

CDR3 in amino acids: CAVNARGDTEAFF. The CDR3 DNA sequence: TGTGCCGTAAACGCGCGGGGGGACACTGAAGCTTTCTTT. The chain links TRBV10-3 to TRBJ1-1, with a tentative D call TRBD1 (5 bases). V was trimmed by 11 bases and J by 3 bases, leaving 16 bases between them. Per the germline V gene, CDR1 is ENHRY and CDR2 is SYGVKD. The CDR3 runs to 13 residues.